Listed here is a single T cell receptor (beta chain). Its antigen specificity is not known. No base quality information exists; no much larger clone differs at one position. The protocol used for the library was the immunoSEQ multiplex PCR assay. RNA was extracted from all samples and reverse transcribed into cDNA as template for TCR sequencing. SuperScript III was used for first-strand cDNA synthesis, primed with a 2:1 mix of oligo-dT and random hexamers. Amplification bias was assessed with a synthetic immune receptor repertoire, and residual bias was removed computationally. In the paper's pipeline: After raw reads were preprocessed to remove errors, the CDR3 was defined following IMGT conventions as running from the conserved cysteine to phenylalanine. To get clonality, Shannon entropy was normalized by log2 of the number of productive unique TCRs and the result was subtracted from 1. Whether scalp clones were CD4 or CD8 was inferred by matching scalp TCRbeta sequences against CD4 and CD8 repertoires sorted from blood. The immuneACCESS repertoire file appears here via TCRdb, limited to in-frame rearrangements. These files lack a portion of the clones; in checked studies, under half of the deficit traces to unresolved V genes, and the cause of the others is not known. V, J and clone size were drawn from that table, and D and trimming were deduced from the DNA. For this sample the table gives over 150,000 clones, of which about 48% were detected only once. Of the sample, under 14% is held by the ten largest clones.

CDR1 and CDR2 (LNHNV, YYDKDF) derive from the germline V gene (reference sequence). The junction shows trimming of 7 bases on V and 6 bases on J, plus 17 bases between the germline ends. The CDR3, cysteine through phenylalanine, is 14 amino acids long. Left in the record is the CDR3 DNA by itself, 42 bases read in frame from the first base. The data stem from a study of CD8+ T cells in alopecia areata (dated by TCRdb to the late 2010s). Broadly, across the study: The treated patients, all with moderate-to-severe alopecia areata, were enrolled in an open-label pilot trial of oral tofacitinib given at 5 to 10 mg twice daily. For the treated patients, the SALT score, which quantifies what percentage of scalp surface area is affected, served as the measure of disease severity. Patients received tofacitinib for 6 to 18 months and were then followed off drug for 6 months to check for delayed response and recurrence. Tofacitinib-treated patients had biopsies at baseline and at 4 and 24 weeks of treatment, with a later scalp biopsy in several patients. TCRbeta CDR3 regions were amplified by immunoSEQ multiplex PCR using 35 Vbeta forward and 13 Jbeta reverse primers. Scalp clonality was compared among normal scalp (n=4), patchy alopecia areata scalp (n=8), and alopecia totalis/universalis scalp (n=8). High-throughput TCRbeta sequencing was used to examine T cell clonal expansion in alopecia areata in both the C3H/HeJ mouse model and human patients. In humans, TCRbeta sequencing was performed on scalp tissue and on sorted CD4+ and CD8+ peripheral blood T cells from healthy controls and from patients with patchy or totalis/universalis alopecia areata. RNA was obtained with the PAXgene miRNA kit for fixed scalp, the miRNeasy kit for PBMCs, and the RNeasy kit for mouse skin. Broader findings and caveats from the paper: Many expanded lesional clones were found to persist in scalp and blood during tofacitinib treatment, and relapse after treatment cessation may be partly explained by this persistence. Unlike mouse skin, which is dominated by gammadelta T cells, normal human skin has resident alphabeta T cells that are also sequenced, and this complicates analysis of the scalp TCR repertoire. Higher clonality and more expanded CD8+ clones were observed in lesional scalp than in normal scalp, particularly in alopecia totalis/universalis, a finding suggestive of antigenic drive. Scalp clonality and the number of expanded CD8+ clones among the top 100 scalp clones were significantly decreased by tofacitinib. Because the treated cohort was small and had just a single nonresponder, larger studies are needed to establish links between baseline CD8+ expansion and response. TCR sequences shared between patients were less clear than in mice, possibly partly because of HLA diversity in the patient population.

The time point label on this specimen signifies: 24 weeks on oral tofacitinib. The sample's treatment or condition label is to be understood as: oral pan-JAK inhibitor, 5-10 mg twice daily. Peripheral blood and lesional scalp punch biopsies were obtained from patients with alopecia areata. PBMCs were isolated by density centrifugation and stained for CD3, CD4 and CD8, and CD4+ and CD8+ T cells were sorted on a FACSAria. The sequence links TRBV15 to TRBJ2-3; the D segment might be TRBD1 or TRBD2, since each matches 6 bases. The sequence came from a human donor with alopecia areata. This specimen consisted of CD8+ T cells sorted from blood, obtained at week 24, from a patient treated with tofacitinib. The sequenced DNA is TGTGCCACCACCGACCTGGGGGGCTTGGATACGCAGTATTTT. Its coded protein is CATTDLGGLDTQYF.